These T cell receptor beta chains were read from a single sample in a study of blood T cell repertoires in COVID-19. TCRdb's copy holds only in-frame clones and misses some; the assay was immunoSEQ multiplex PCR. The sample comprises about 140,000 clones, more than 60% of which are singletons, and roughly 9% rests with the top ten. Sample: peripheral blood. These receptors were collected from a woman aged 50 to 60 with active or convalescent COVID-19. Each CDR3 is given with its conserved first and last residue. A D gene is named only where the DNA matches it firmly. Only some rows state a clone size, as once, few, many or a class for expanded clones.

>once|TRBV4-2|.|TRBJ2-7
TGTGCCAGCAGCCAAGTCAGTCCGCGGACACTCGGAGAGCAGTACTTC
CASSQVSPRTLGEQYF
>few|TRBV6-5|.|TRBJ1-6
TGTGCCAGCAGTTACTCGGGACTCCGGGATAATTCACCCCTCCACTTT
CASSYSGLRDNSPLHF
>.|TRBV19|TRBD1|TRBJ1-1
TGTGCCACAGGGGGCGGCTACACTGAAGCTTTCTTT
CATGGGYTEAFF
>once|TRBV5-8|TRBD2|TRBJ2-1
TGTGCCAGCAGCCTACTAGCGGGGGGGCAGGTTGAGCAGTTCTTC
CASSLLAGGQVEQFF
>.|TRBV27|.|TRBJ1-1
TGTGCCAGCAGTTTTTCCCCCGGGACATCATCTCAAGCTTTCTTT
CASSFSPGTSSQAFF
>.|TRBV19|.|TRBJ2-3
TGTGCCAGTAGATTGTCCCCGGGGACAGATACGCAGTATTTT
CASRLSPGTDTQYF
>.|TRBV7-6|.|TRBJ2-2
TGTGCCAGCAGCTTACAGCTAGCGACCGGGGAGCTGTTTTTT
CASSLQLATGELFF
>.|TRBV11-1|.|TRBJ2-3
TGTGCCAGCAGTAAAGGCGAGACTAGCACAGATACGCAGTATTTT
CASSKGETSTDTQYF
>.|TRBV29-1|TRBD1|TRBJ2-2
TGCAGCGCCACGGGACAGGGGAACACCGGGGAGCTGTTTTTT
CSATGQGNTGELFF
>.|TRBV7-2|TRBD2|TRBJ2-1
TGTGCCAGCAGCTCCCGACAGCGGGGGGGCAATGAGCAGTTCTTC
CASSSRQRGGNEQFF
>few|TRBV4-3|TRBD2|TRBJ2-3
TGCGCCAGCAGCCAAGGGACTAGCGTCACGGCAGATACGCAGTATTTT
CASSQGTSVTADTQYF
>.|TRBV4-2|.|TRBJ2-7
TGTGCCAGCAGCCAAGATCGGCAGGGGACCTACGGGGAGCAGTACTTC
CASSQDRQGTYGEQYF
>once|TRBV6-2/TRBV6-3|.|TRBJ2-3
TGTGCCAGCAGTTGGCGGGGCGGAGATACGCAGTATTTT
CASSWRGGDTQYF
>.|TRBV11-3|TRBD2|TRBJ2-1
TGTGCCAGCAGCTCCCTGACGGGAGGACCCCCCTATGAGCAGTTCTTC
CASSSLTGGPPYEQFF
>few|TRBV9|TRBD2|TRBJ2-3
TGTGCCAGCAGCGACAGAACGGGGGGGCGTGGAGATACGCAGTATTTT
CASSDRTGGRGDTQYF
>.|TRBV27|.|TRBJ2-7
TGTGCCAGCAGTCCGGGGGGCTTAACCTACGAGCAGTACTTC
CASSPGGLTYEQYF
>.|TRBV7-2|.|TRBJ1-6
TGTGCCAGCACTCGGGGGGATGGAAATTCACCCCTCCACTTT
CASTRGDGNSPLHF
>.|TRBV7-8|.|TRBJ1-4
TGTGCCAGCAGCTCATACAGGGCCTCTGGTAATGAAAAACTGTTTTTT
CASSSYRASGNEKLFF
>.|TRBV7-2|TRBD1|TRBJ2-7
TGTGCCAGCAGCTTAGTTCTCGGGACAGGTGATTACGAGCAGTACTTC
CASSLVLGTGDYEQYF
>.|TRBV5-4|.|TRBJ2-1
TGTGCCAGCAACAATCGAGACTACTACAATGAGCAGTTCTTC
CASNNRDYYNEQFF
>.|TRBV29-1|.|TRBJ1-2
TGCAGCGTTGAAAGAGGGCCGAGCTATGGCTACACCTTC
CSVERGPSYGYTF
>.|TRBV20-1|.|TRBJ1-5
TGCAGTGCTAGTCCCCGGGACAATCAGCCCCAGCATTTT
CSASPRDNQPQHF
>once|TRBV15|.|TRBJ1-1
TGTGCCACCAGCAGAGGAAAAGGGAGCCCGGCCGGCACTGAAGCTTTCTTT
CATSRGKGSPAGTEAFF
>.|TRBV5-1|TRBD1|TRBJ2-1
TGCGCCAGCAGCTCGACGACAGGGAACAATGAGCAGTTCTTC
CASSSTTGNNEQFF